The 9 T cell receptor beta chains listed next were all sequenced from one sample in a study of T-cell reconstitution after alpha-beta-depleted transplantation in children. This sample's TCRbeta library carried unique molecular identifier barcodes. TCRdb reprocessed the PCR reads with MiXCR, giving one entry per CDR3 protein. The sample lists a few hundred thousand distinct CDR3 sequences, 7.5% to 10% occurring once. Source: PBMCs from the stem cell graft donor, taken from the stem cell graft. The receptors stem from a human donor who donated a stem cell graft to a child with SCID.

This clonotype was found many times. The CDR3 loop reads CASSFLAGVNNEQFF. CDR3 bases: TGCGCCAGCAGCTTCCTAGCGGGGGTAAACAATGAGCAGTTCTTC. The J gene is TRBJ2-1, the V gene TRBV5-1, with 10 nucleotides matching TRBD2. There are 15 residues in the CDR3. From germline, CDR1 is SGHRS and CDR2 YFSETQ. The V gene end was trimmed by 2 bases and the J gene end by 5 bases; junction bases not matched to a gene: 4.

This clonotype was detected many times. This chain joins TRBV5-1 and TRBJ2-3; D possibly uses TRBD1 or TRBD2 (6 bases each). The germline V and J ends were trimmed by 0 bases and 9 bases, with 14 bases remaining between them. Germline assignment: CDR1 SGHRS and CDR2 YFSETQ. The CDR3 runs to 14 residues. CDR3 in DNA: TGCGCCAGCAGCTTGGAGGGGGGCTTGGGGACGCAGTATTTT. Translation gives CASSLEGGLGTQYF.

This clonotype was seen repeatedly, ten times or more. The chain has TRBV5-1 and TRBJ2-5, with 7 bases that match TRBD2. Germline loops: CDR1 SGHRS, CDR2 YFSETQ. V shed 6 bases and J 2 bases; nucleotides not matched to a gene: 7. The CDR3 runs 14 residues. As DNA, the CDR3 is TGCGCCAGCACCAAGCGGGGTTGGCAAGAGACCCAGTACTTC. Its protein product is CASTKRGWQETQYF.

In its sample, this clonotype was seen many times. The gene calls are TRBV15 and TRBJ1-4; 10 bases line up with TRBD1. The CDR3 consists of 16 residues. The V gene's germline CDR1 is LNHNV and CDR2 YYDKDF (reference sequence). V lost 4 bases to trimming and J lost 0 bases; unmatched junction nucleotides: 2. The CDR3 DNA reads TGTGCCACCAGCACAGACAGGGGGCCAACTAATGAAAAACTGTTTTTT. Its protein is CATSTDRGPTNEKLFF. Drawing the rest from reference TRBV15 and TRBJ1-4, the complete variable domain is DAMVIQNPRYQVTQFGKPVTLSCSQTLNHNVMYWYQQKSSQAPKLLFHYYDKDFNNEADTPDNFQSRRPNTSFCFLDIRSPGLGDTAMYLCATSTDRGPTNEKLFFGSGTQLSVL.

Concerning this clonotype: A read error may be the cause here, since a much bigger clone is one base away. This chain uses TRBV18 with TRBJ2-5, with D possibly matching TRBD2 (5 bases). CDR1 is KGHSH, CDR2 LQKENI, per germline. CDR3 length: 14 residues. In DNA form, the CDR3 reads TGTGCCAGCTCACCACCGGGAGCCCAAGAGACCCAGTCCTTC. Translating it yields CASSPPGAQETQSF.

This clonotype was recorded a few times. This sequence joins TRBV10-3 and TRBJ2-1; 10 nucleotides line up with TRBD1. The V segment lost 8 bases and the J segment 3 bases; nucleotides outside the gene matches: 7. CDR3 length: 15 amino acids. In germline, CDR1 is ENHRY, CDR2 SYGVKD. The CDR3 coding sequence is TGTGCCATCTCCCACGGGACAGGGGACTACAATGAGCAGTTCTTC. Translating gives CAISHGTGDYNEQFF.

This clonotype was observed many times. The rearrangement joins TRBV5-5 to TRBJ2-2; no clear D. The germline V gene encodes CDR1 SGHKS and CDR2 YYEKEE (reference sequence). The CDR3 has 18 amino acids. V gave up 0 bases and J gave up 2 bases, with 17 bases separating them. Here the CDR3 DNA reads TGTGCCAGCAGCTTGGAATCCCCTTACACAAAAAACACCGGGGAGCTGTTTTTT. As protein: CASSLESPYTKNTGELFF.

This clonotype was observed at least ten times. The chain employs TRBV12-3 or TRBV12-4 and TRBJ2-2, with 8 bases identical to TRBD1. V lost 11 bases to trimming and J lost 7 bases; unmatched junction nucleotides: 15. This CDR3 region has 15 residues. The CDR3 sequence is CASSFRTGTGGELFF. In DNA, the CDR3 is TGTGCCTCCAGTTTCCGGACAGGGACAGGCGGGGAGCTGTTTTTT.

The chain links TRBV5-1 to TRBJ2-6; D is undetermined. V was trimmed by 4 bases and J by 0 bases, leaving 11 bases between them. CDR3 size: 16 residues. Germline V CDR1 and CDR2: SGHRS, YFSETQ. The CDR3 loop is CASSPTADSGANVLTF. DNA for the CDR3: TGCGCCAGCAGCCCGACCGCTGACTCTGGGGCCAACGTCCTGACTTTC.